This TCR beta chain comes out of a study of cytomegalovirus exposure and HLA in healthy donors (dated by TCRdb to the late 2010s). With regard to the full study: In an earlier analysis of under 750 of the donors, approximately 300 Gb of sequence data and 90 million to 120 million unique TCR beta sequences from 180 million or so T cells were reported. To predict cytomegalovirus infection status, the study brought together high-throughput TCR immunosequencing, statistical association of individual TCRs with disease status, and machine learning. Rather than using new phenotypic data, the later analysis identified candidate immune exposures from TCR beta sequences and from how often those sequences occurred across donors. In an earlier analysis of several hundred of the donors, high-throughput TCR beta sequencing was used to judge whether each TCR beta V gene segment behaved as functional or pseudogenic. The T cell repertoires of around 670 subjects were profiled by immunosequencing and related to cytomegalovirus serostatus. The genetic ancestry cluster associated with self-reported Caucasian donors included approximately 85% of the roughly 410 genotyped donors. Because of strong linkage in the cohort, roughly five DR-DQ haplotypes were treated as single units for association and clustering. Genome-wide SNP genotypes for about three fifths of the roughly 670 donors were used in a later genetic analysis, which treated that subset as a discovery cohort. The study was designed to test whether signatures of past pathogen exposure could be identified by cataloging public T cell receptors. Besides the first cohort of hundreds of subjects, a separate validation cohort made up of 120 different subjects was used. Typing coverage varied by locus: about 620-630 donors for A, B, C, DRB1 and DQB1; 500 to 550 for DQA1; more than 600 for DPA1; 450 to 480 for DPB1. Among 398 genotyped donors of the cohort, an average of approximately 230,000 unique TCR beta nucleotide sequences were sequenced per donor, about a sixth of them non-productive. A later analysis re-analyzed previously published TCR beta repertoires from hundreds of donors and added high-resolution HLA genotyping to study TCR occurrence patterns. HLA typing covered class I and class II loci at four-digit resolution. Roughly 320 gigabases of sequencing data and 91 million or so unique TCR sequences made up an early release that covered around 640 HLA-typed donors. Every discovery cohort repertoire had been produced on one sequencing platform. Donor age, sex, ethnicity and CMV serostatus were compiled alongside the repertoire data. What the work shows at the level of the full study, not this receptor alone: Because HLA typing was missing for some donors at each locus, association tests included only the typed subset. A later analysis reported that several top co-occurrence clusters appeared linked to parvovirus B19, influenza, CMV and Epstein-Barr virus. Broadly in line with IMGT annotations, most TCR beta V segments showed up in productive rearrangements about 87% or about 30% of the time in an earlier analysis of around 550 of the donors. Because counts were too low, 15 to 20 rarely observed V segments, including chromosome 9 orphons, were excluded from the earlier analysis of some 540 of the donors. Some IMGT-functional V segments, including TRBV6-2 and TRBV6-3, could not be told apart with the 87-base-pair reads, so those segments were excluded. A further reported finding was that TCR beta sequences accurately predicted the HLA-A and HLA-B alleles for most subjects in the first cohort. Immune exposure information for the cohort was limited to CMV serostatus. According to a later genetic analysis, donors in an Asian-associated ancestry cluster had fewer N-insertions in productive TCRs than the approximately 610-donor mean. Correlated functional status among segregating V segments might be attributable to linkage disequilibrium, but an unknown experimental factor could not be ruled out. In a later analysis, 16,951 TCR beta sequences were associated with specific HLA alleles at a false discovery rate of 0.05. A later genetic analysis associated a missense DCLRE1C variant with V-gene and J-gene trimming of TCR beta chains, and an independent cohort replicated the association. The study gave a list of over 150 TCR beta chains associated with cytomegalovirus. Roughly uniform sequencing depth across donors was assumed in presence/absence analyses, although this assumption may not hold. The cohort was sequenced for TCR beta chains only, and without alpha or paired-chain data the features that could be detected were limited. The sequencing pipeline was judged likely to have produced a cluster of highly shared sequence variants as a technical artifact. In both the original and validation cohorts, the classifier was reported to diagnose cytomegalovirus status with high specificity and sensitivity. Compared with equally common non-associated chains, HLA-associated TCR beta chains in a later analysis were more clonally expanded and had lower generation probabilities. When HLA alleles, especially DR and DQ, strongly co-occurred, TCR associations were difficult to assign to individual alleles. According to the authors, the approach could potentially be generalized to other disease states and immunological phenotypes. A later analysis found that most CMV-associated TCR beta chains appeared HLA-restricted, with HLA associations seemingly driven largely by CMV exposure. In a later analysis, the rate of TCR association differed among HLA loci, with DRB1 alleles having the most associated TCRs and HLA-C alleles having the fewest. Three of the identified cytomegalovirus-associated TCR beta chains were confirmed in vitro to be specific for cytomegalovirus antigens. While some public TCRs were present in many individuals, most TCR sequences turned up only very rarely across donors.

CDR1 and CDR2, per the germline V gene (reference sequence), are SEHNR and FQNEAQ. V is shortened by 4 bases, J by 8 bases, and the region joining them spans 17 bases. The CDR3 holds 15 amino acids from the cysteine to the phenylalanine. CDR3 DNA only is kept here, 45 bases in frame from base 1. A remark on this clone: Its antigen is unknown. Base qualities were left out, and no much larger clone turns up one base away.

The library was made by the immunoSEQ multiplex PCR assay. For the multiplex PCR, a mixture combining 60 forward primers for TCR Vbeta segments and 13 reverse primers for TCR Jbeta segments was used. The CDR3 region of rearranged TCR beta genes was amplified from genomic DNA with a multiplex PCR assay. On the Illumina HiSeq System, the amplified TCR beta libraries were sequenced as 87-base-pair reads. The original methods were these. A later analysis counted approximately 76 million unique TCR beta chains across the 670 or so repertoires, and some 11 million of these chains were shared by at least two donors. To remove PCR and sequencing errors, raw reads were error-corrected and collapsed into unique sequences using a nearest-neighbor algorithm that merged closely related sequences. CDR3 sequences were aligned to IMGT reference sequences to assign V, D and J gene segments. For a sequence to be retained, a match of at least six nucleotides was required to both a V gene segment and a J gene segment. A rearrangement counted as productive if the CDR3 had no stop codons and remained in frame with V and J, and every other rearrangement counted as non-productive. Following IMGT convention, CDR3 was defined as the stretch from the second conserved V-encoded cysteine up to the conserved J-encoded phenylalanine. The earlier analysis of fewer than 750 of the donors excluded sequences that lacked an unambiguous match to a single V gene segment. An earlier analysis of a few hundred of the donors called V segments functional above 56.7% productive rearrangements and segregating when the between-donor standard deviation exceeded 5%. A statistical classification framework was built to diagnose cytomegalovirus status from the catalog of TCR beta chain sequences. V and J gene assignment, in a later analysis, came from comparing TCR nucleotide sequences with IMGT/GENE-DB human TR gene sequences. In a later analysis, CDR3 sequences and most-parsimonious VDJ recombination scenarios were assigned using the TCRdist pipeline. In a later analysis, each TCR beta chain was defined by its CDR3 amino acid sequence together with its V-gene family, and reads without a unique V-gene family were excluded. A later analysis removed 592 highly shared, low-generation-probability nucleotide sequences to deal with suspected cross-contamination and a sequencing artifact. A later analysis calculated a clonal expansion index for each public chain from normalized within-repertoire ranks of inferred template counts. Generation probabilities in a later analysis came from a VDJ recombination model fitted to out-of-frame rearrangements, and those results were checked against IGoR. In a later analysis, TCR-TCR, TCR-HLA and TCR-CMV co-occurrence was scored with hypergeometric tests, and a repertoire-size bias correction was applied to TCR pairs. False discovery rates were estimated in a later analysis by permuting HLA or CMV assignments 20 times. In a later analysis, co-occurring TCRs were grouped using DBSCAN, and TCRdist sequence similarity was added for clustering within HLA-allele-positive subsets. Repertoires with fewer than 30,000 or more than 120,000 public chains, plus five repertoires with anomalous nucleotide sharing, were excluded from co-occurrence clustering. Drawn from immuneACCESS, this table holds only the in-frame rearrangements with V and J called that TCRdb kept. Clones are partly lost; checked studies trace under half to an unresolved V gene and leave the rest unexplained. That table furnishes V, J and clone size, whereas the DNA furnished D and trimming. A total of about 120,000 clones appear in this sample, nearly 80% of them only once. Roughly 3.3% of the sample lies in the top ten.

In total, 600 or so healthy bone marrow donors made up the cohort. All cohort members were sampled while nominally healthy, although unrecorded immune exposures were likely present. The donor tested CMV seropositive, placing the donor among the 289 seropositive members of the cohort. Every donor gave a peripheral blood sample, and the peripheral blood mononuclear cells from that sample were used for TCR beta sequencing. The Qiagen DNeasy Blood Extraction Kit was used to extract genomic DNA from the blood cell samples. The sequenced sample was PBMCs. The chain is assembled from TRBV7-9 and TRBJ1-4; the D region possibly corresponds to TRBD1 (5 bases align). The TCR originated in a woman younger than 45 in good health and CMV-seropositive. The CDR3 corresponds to CASSSTGQPWEKLFF. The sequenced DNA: TGTGCCAGCAGCTCCACAGGCCAGCCCTGGGAAAAACTGTTTTTT.